The 15 T cell receptor beta chains listed next were all sequenced from one sample in a study of human T cells and chemical hapten exposure. TCRdb redid the calling of the 5' RACE reads with MiXCR, one entry per CDR3 protein. Of 81,000 or so distinct CDR3 sequences listed, more than 7.5% are singletons. Whole blood that had not been fractionated was the source of extracted total RNA. These receptors originate from a male donor in good health.

This clonotype came up a few times. This rearrangement joins TRBV6-2 or TRBV6-3 to TRBJ1-1; D ambiguous. The germline V gene encodes CDR1 MNHEY and CDR2 SVGEGT. V was clipped by 4 bases and J by 1 base, with 7 bases between them. The CDR3 length is 13 residues. The CDR3 region is CASSSGRNTEAFF. The CDR3, as DNA: TGTGCCAGCAGTTCCGGACGGAACACTGAAGCTTTCTTT.

This clonotype was counted many times. This chain uses TRBV5-6 with TRBJ2-6, with D unresolved. The CDR3 has 15 amino acids. Germline V gene sequence: CDR1 SGHDT, CDR2 YYEEEE. The V and J ends lost 2 bases and 2 bases respectively, with 8 bases between them. The CDR3 is CASSFRSPGANVLTF. CDR3 coding DNA: TGTGCCAGCAGCTTCCGGAGTCCTGGGGCCAACGTCCTGACTTTC.

The chain employs TRBV3-1 and TRBJ2-3; 12 nucleotides agree with TRBD1. Germline CDR1 reads LGHDT; CDR2 reads YNNKEL (reference sequence). After removal of 5 bases from V and 4 bases from J, the junction contained 4 bases not matched to a gene. This CDR3 contains 15 residues. The DNA of the CDR3 is TGTGCCAGCAGCACCGGGACAGGGGGCTCAGATACGCAGTATTTT. Translating gives CASSTGTGGSDTQYF.

The V and J genes are TRBV6-5 and TRBJ2-6, with 8 bases identical to TRBD1. This CDR3 is built from 17 residues. V shed 2 bases and J 4 bases; nucleotides not matched to a gene: 7. Germline lookup yields CDR1 MNHEY and CDR2 SVGAGI. CDR3 in amino acids: CASSYGRGQRGANVLTF. The CDR3 DNA reads TGTGCCAGCAGTTACGGCAGGGGGCAACGGGGGGCCAACGTCCTGACTTTC.

V gene TRBV10-3 combines with J gene TRBJ1-4; D unclear. The germline V and J ends were trimmed by 3 bases and 8 bases, with 16 bases remaining between them. Germline CDR1 and CDR2: ENHRY and SYGVKD. The CDR3 spans 15 residues. The CDR3 DNA reads TGTGCCATCAGTGAATCGGGCAACCTGAGGGAAAAACTGTTTTTT. Protein: CAISESGNLREKLFF.

The rearrangement links TRBV7-9 to TRBJ1-1, with a tentative D call TRBD1 (5 bases). The ends were cut back, 6 bases at V and 0 bases at J, with 14 bases in the middle. The CDR3 is 15 amino acids. Germline assignment: CDR1 SEHNR and CDR2 FQNEAQ (reference sequence). This CDR3 is CASRRPGAMNTEAFF. The CDR3 bases are TGTGCCAGCAGACGCCCCGGGGCCATGAACACTGAAGCTTTCTTT.

With respect to this clonotype: A much larger clone lies one base from this, so it may be a read error. The chain carries TRBV12-3 or TRBV12-4 and TRBJ1-5; 10 nucleotides agree with TRBD1. This CDR3 has 14 residues. DNA of the CDR3: TGTGCCAGCAGTTTCGGACAGGGGGTTCAGCCCCAGAATTTT. Protein sequence: CASSFGQGVQPQNF.

This clonotype was detected a few times. The rearrangement joins TRBV27 to TRBJ1-1; D not certain. Germline V gene lookup returns CDR1 MNHEY and CDR2 SMNVEV (reference sequence). CDR3 length equals 13 residues. Trimming took 6 bases from V and 1 from J, leaving 9 bases between them. The CDR3 DNA sequence: TGTGCCAGCAGCCGGCTAGAGAACACTGAAGCTTTCTTT. The encoded protein is CASSRLENTEAFF.

There are many counts of this clonotype. The chain combines TRBV29-1 with TRBJ2-7; the D gene is possibly TRBD2 (6 bases). V gave up 3 bases and J gave up 6 bases, with 18 bases separating them. CDR1 SQVTM and CDR2 ANQGSEA come from the germline V gene. The CDR3 loop spans 14 amino acids. The CDR3 sequence is CSVEIAAPGTEQYF. CDR3 in DNA: TGCAGCGTTGAGATAGCGGCCCCCGGTACCGAGCAGTACTTC.

This clonotype was detected ten times or more. The chain employs TRBV5-1 and TRBJ1-2; D might be TRBD1 (5 bases). The V end lost 1 base, the J end lost 4 bases, and 11 bases lay between the germline ends. CDR1 is SGHRS and CDR2 is YFSETQ in the germline V gene. The CDR3 is 14 residues long. In DNA, the CDR3 is TGCGCCAGCAGCTTGAAGAACGGGGGCTATGGCTACACCTTC. This codes for CASSLKNGGYGYTF.

This clonotype has just a few counts. This chain connects TRBV12-3 or TRBV12-4 to TRBJ2-2; D is possibly TRBD1 (6 bases). The CDR3 spans 12 residues. V was cut by 6 bases and J by 6 bases, with 8 bases left in between. The chain's CDR3 is CASRKGAGELFF. The CDR3 DNA sequence: TGTGCCAGCAGAAAGGGGGCCGGGGAGCTGTTTTTT.

The rearrangement links TRBV7-2 to TRBJ2-6, with a weak D call TRBD2 (5 bases). CDR1 is SGHTA, CDR2 FQGNSA, per germline. This CDR3 has 14 residues. The CDR3 region is CVQNGDPGANVLTF. CDR3 nucleotide sequence: TGTGTCCAAAACGGGGATCCTGGGGCCAACGTCCTGACTTTC. The whole variable domain, filled in from reference TRBV7-2 and TRBJ2-6, reads GAGVSQSPSNKVTEKGKDVELRCDPISGHTALYWYRQSLGQGLEFLIYFQGNSAPDKSGLPSDRFSAERTGGSVSTLTIQRTQQEDSAVYLCVQNGDPGANVLTFGAGSRLTVL.

This clonotype was seen only a few times. The chain has TRBV6-5 and TRBJ2-5; D uncertain. With 2 bases removed from V and 4 bases from J, the gap between germline ends came to 8 bases. CDR1 and CDR2 from the germline V gene are MNHEY and SVGAGI. This CDR3 has 13 amino acids. The CDR3 spells CASSYSVVETQYF. CDR3 coding DNA: TGTGCCAGCAGTTACAGTGTGGTAGAGACCCAGTACTTC.

This clonotype has ten or more counts. This sequence joins TRBV7-3 and TRBJ1-1; D gene unclear. The CDR3 extends over 15 amino acids. Germline lookup yields CDR1 SGHTA and CDR2 FQGTGA. V shed 0 bases and J shed 5 bases, with 13 bases lying between them. CDR3 residues: CASSLTGLERTEAFF. CDR3 DNA sequence: TGTGCCAGCAGCTTAACAGGGTTAGAAAGGACTGAAGCTTTCTTT.

The chain is built from TRBV12-3 or TRBV12-4 and TRBJ2-7; no clear D gene. CDR3 length: 13 residues. V lost 5 bases to trimming and J lost 3 bases, with 11 bases between them. CDR3 coding DNA: TGTGCCAGCAGTCCCAACGGCAACTACGAGCAGTACTTC. Translated: CASSPNGNYEQYF.